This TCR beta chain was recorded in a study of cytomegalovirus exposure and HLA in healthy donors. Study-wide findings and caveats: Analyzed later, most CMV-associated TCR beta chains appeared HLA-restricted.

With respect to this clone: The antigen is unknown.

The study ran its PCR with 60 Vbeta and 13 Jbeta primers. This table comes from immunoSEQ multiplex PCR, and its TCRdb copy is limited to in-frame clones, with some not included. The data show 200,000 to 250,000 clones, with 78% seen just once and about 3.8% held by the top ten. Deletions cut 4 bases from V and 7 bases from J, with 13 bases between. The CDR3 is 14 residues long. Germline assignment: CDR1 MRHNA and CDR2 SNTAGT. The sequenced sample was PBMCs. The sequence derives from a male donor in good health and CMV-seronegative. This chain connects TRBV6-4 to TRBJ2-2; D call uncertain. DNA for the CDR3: TGTGCCAGCAGTGTTTTTGATCGGAGCGGGGAGCTGTTTTTT. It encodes CASSVFDRSGELFF.